Below are 14 T cell receptor beta chains sequenced from a single sample in a study of blood T cell repertoires in COVID-19. The protocol was immunoSEQ multiplex PCR, while the TCRdb copy is restricted to in-frame clones and leaves out a portion. Of approximately 89,000 clones in the sample, 85% to 90% are singletons; the top ten hold more than 12%. Sequencing used peripheral blood. The receptors come from a woman in her 70s with acute or convalescent COVID-19.

This clone was counted a few times. This chain connects TRBV6-2 or TRBV6-3 to TRBJ1-1; the D gene is possibly TRBD1 (5 bases). This CDR3 spans 14 amino acids. V was clipped by 3 bases and J by 0 bases, with 8 bases between them. From germline, CDR1 is MNHEY and CDR2 SVGEGT. CDR3 residues: CASSYGHMNTEAFF. The CDR3 bases are TGTGCCAGCAGTTATGGACACATGAACACTGAAGCTTTCTTT.

The V and J genes are TRBV6-5 and TRBJ1-3, with D uncertain. Germline V gene sequence: CDR1 MNHEY, CDR2 SVGAGI. This CDR3 region has 16 residues. The V gene lost 0 bases and the J gene lost 0 bases, with 9 bases spanning the gap. The CDR3 DNA reads TGTGCCAGCAGTTACTCTCAAGGGAGCTCTGGAAACACCATATATTTT. Translating gives CASSYSQGSSGNTIYF.

The V and J genes are TRBV7-9 and TRBJ1-1; a weak D match, TRBD1 (6 bases). Trimming took 4 bases from V and 4 from J, leaving 28 bases between them. This CDR3 is 19 amino acids long. The germline V gene has CDR1 SEHNR and CDR2 FQNEAQ (reference sequence). Here the CDR3 reads CASSSPPAGGRSLSTEAFF. CDR3 in DNA: TGTGCCAGCAGCTCCCCCCCCGCGGGGGGCCGAAGTTTGTCCACTGAAGCTTTCTTT. The full variable domain, with the rest looked up from reference TRBV7-9 and TRBJ1-1, is DTGVSQNPRHKITKRGQNVTFRCDPISEHNRLYWYRQTLGQGPEFLTYFQNEAQLEKSRLLSDRFSAERPKGSFSTLEIQRTEQGDSAMYLCASSSPPAGGRSLSTEAFFGQGTRLTVV.

This chain uses TRBV25-1 with TRBJ2-2; D is possibly TRBD2 (5 bases). The ends were cut back, 5 bases at V and 4 bases at J, with 14 bases in the middle. The CDR3 has 15 amino acids. From germline, CDR1 is MGHDK and CDR2 SYGVNS. The CDR3 loop reads CASSTTRRSTGELFF. The CDR3 nucleotides read TGTGCCAGCAGTACAACTAGGCGGTCCACCGGGGAGCTGTTTTTT.

The chain has TRBV7-9 and TRBJ1-1; 9 bases fit TRBD1. The V gene end was trimmed by 3 bases and the J gene end by 2 bases; junction bases not matched to a gene: 4. In germline, CDR1 is SEHNR, CDR2 FQNEAQ (reference sequence). The CDR3 runs to 15 residues. The CDR3 loop is CASSFPDRGNTEAFF. CDR3 nucleotides: TGTGCCAGCAGCTTCCCGGACAGGGGAAACACTGAAGCTTTCTTT.

This sequence joins TRBV6-1 and TRBJ2-4, with D maybe TRBD2 (5 bases). The CDR3 sequence is 16 residues long. Trimming removed 2 bases from V and 2 bases from J, with 13 bases in between. Germline CDR1 MNHNS, CDR2 SASEGT. CDR3 sequence reads: CASSEWIGSTKNIQYF. CDR3 nucleotides: TGTGCCAGCAGTGAATGGATAGGGAGTACCAAAAACATTCAGTACTTC.

The chain couples TRBV11-2 to TRBJ2-1, with a tentative D call TRBD1 (5 bases). Per the germline V gene, CDR1 is SGHAT and CDR2 is FQNNGV. Trimming removed 5 bases at V and 6 bases at J, with 14 bases between. The CDR3 has 14 amino acids. The CDR3 loop is CASSPGYSLNEQFF. In nucleotides, the CDR3 is TGTGCCAGCAGCCCAGGGTACTCTCTCAATGAGCAGTTCTTC.

The CDR3 DNA follows: TGTGCCAGCAGCTTCAGCGCCGGGACTCTCCGAGGCGAGACCCAGTACTTC. This codes for CASSFSAGTLRGETQYF. The rearrangement links TRBV11-3 to TRBJ2-5; D possibly corresponds to TRBD2 (6 bases). The germline V and J ends were trimmed by 3 bases and 5 bases, with 22 bases remaining between them. Germline V gene sequence: CDR1 SGHNT, CDR2 YENEEA. The CDR3 has 17 residues.

The chain recombines TRBV5-1 with TRBJ2-3, with D tentatively TRBD2 (6 bases). Trimming took 1 base from V and 0 from J, leaving 12 bases between them. This CDR3 has 16 amino acids. Germline V gene data show CDR1 as SGHRS and CDR2 as YFSETQ. The CDR3 sequence: CASSLIPSGSTDTQYF. CDR3 in DNA: TGCGCCAGCAGCTTGATCCCCAGCGGGAGCACAGATACGCAGTATTTT.

The chain uses TRBV28 and TRBJ1-4, with D tentatively TRBD1 (5 bases). Per germline, CDR1 MDHEN and CDR2 SYDVKM. The CDR3 has 16 residues. The ends were cut back, 6 bases at V and 0 bases at J, with 14 bases in the middle. CDR3 nucleotide sequence: TGTGCCAGCAGCTCACAGGTCCCTGCAACTAATGAAAAACTGTTTTTT. Protein sequence: CASSSQVPATNEKLFF.

The rearrangement links TRBV7-8 to TRBJ2-1, with TRBD2 identical over 7 bases. Germline assignment: CDR1 SGHVS and CDR2 FQNEAQ. The junction had 11 bases not matched to a gene; V was cut back by 5 bases and J by 10 bases. The CDR3 has 14 residues. The CDR3 coding sequence is TGTGCCAGCAGCAAACCAACTAGCGCGCACGAGCAGTTCTTC. Translated: CASSKPTSAHEQFF.

The gene calls are TRBV25-1 and TRBJ2-2, with 8 bases that match TRBD1. V was pared by 4 bases and J by 4 bases, with 5 bases of the junction left unmatched. CDR1 and CDR2 (germline): MGHDK, SYGVNS. There are 15 residues in the CDR3. The CDR3 sequence: CASSAGQGFTGELFF. Here the CDR3 DNA reads TGTGCCAGCAGTGCCGGACAGGGATTCACCGGGGAGCTGTTTTTT.

The gene calls are TRBV19 and TRBJ1-3; 7 nucleotides line up with TRBD1. The germline gives CDR1 LNHDA, CDR2 SQIVND (reference sequence). The CDR3 runs to 15 residues. Trimming cost V 1 base and J 2 bases; bases outside gene matches: 2. The CDR3 DNA reads as TGTGCCAGTAGTATAGTCCAGGGGGCTGGAAACACCATATATTTT. Translation gives CASSIVQGAGNTIYF.

This clone has only one observation. The V and J genes are TRBV5-1 and TRBJ1-1; 7 bases are a match to TRBD1. The V gene's germline CDR1 is SGHRS and CDR2 YFSETQ. The V segment lost 3 bases and the J segment 0 bases; nucleotides outside the gene matches: 5. The CDR3 sequence is 15 residues long. This CDR3 reads CASSSSTGMNTEAFF. CDR3 nucleotide sequence: TGCGCCAGCAGCTCGTCGACAGGGATGAACACTGAAGCTTTCTTT.